Listed below are T cell receptor beta chains from one sample, sequenced in a study of CD8+ T cells in alopecia areata. The protocol was immunoSEQ multiplex PCR, while the TCRdb copy is restricted to in-frame clones and leaves out a portion. Found here are around 200,000 clones, 40% to 65% of them singletons; the top ten hold more than 10%. The sequences come from CD8+ T cells sorted from blood, collected at week 24, from a patient treated with tofacitinib. The source is a human donor with alopecia areata. CDR3s include the opening cysteine and the closing phenylalanine or tryptophan. Fields, in order: V gene, D gene, clone size, J gene, CDR3 protein, CDR3 DNA. The D gene is left open where the match is weak. The size of a clone is reported for some rows only, either as once, few or many, or as a class for expanded clones.

V: TRBV27
D: TRBD2
size: NA
J: TRBJ2-3
CDR3: CASSSGGGGDTQYF
DNA: TGTGCCAGCAGTTCGGGCGGGGGGGGAGATACGCAGTATTTT

V: TRBV5-1
D: TRBD2
size: NA
J: TRBJ2-1
CDR3: CASSQNPSGGGSHEQFF
DNA: TGCGCCAGCAGCCAGAACCCTAGCGGGGGGGGATCCCATGAGCAGTTCTTC

V: TRBV29-1
D: NA
size: few
J: TRBJ1-1
CDR3: CSVVRQNTEAFF
DNA: TGCAGCGTTGTGAGGCAGAACACTGAAGCTTTCTTT

V: TRBV6-1
D: NA
size: NA
J: TRBJ2-3
CDR3: CASSEAVWLVGTDTQYF
DNA: TGTGCCAGCAGTGAAGCGGTTTGGCTAGTGGGCACAGATACGCAGTATTTT

V: TRBV14
D: NA
size: NA
J: TRBJ2-5
CDR3: CASSQGPRLETQYF
DNA: TGTGCCAGCAGCCAAGGACCGAGACTAGAGACCCAGTACTTC

V: TRBV7-9
D: TRBD1
size: NA
J: TRBJ2-1
CDR3: CASSLITGGENEQFF
DNA: TGTGCCAGCAGCTTAATAACAGGGGGCGAGAATGAGCAGTTCTTC

V: TRBV29-1
D: NA
size: few
J: TRBJ1-2
CDR3: CSADRPVGYGYTF
DNA: TGCAGCGCCGATAGGCCCGTAGGCTATGGCTACACCTTC

V: TRBV15
D: NA
size: NA
J: TRBJ1-2
CDR3: CATSRDDGAARGGYTF
DNA: TGTGCCACCAGCAGAGATGACGGGGCCGCGAGGGGTGGCTACACCTTC

V: TRBV2
D: NA
size: few
J: TRBJ1-5
CDR3: CASRGGNQPQHF
DNA: TGTGCCAGCAGGGGAGGCAATCAGCCCCAGCATTTT

V: TRBV9
D: TRBD1
size: NA
J: TRBJ1-4
CDR3: CASSGGDSLNEKLFF
DNA: TGTGCCAGCAGCGGAGGGGACAGCCTAAATGAAAAACTGTTTTTT

V: TRBV13
D: NA
size: few
J: TRBJ1-1
CDR3: CASSLDQGYTEAFF
DNA: TGTGCCAGCAGCTTAGATCAGGGGTACACTGAAGCTTTCTTT

V: TRBV14
D: NA
size: NA
J: TRBJ2-1
CDR3: CASSQVDRGQPGNNEQFF
DNA: TGTGCCAGCAGCCAAGTGGATCGGGGGCAGCCTGGCAACAATGAGCAGTTCTTC

V: TRBV9
D: NA
size: NA
J: TRBJ2-7
CDR3: CASSVGTGTYEQYF
DNA: TGTGCCAGCAGCGTAGGTACAGGGACCTACGAGCAGTACTTC

V: TRBV29-1
D: NA
size: NA
J: TRBJ2-7
CDR3: CSVPGGGSTIYEQYF
DNA: TGCAGCGTCCCAGGGGGGGGCTCTACAATCTACGAGCAGTACTTC

V: TRBV4-3
D: NA
size: NA
J: TRBJ2-1
CDR3: CASSQSSSYNEQFF
DNA: TGCGCCAGCAGCCAATCCTCAAGTTACAATGAGCAGTTCTTC

V: TRBV10-3
D: TRBD1
size: NA
J: TRBJ1-6
CDR3: CATTDRGDSPLHF
DNA: TGTGCCACTACGGACAGGGGTGATTCACCCCTCCACTTT

V: TRBV30
D: TRBD1
size: few
J: TRBJ2-7
CDR3: CAWTSGQGPGYEQYF
DNA: TGTGCCTGGACCTCCGGACAGGGCCCCGGCTACGAGCAGTACTTC

V: TRBV5-6
D: TRBD2
size: NA
J: TRBJ2-7
CDR3: CASSPGLGDYEQYF
DNA: TGTGCCAGCAGCCCGGGACTAGGTGACTACGAGCAGTACTTC

V: TRBV2
D: TRBD1
size: NA
J: TRBJ1-4
CDR3: CASIENRGTTNEKLFF
DNA: TGTGCCAGCATAGAGAACAGGGGAACAACTAATGAAAAACTGTTTTTT

V: TRBV29-1
D: NA
size: few
J: TRBJ2-1
CDR3: CSVEINEQFF
DNA: TGCAGCGTTGAAATCAATGAGCAGTTCTTC

V: TRBV4-1
D: NA
size: NA
J: TRBJ2-1
CDR3: CASSQAQIGNEQFF
DNA: TGCGCCAGCAGCCAAGCCCAGATAGGGAATGAGCAGTTCTTC

V: TRBV11-2
D: NA
size: NA
J: TRBJ2-5
CDR3: CASSLGETQYF
DNA: TGTGCCAGCAGCTTGGGAGAGACCCAGTACTTC

V: TRBV29-1
D: NA
size: NA
J: TRBJ1-2
CDR3: CSVMGESLNYGYTF
DNA: TGCAGCGTTATGGGGGAGAGCCTTAACTATGGCTACACCTTC

V: TRBV15
D: NA
size: NA
J: TRBJ2-1
CDR3: CATSRDRRGEQFF
DNA: TGTGCCACCAGCAGAGACCGCCGCGGGGAGCAGTTCTTC

V: TRBV7-6
D: NA
size: NA
J: TRBJ2-3
CDR3: CASSARPTGTEISTDTQYF
DNA: TGTGCCAGCAGCGCAAGACCTACAGGGACGGAAATTAGCACAGATACGCAGTATTTT

V: TRBV5-1
D: NA
size: few
J: TRBJ1-1
CDR3: CASSPWEDLNTEAFF
DNA: TGCGCCAGCAGCCCCTGGGAGGATTTGAACACTGAAGCTTTCTTT

V: TRBV7-6
D: NA
size: NA
J: TRBJ1-4
CDR3: CASSSSTPRSTNEKLFF
DNA: TGTGCCAGCAGCTCCTCCACCCCCAGATCAACTAATGAAAAACTGTTTTTT

V: TRBV15
D: NA
size: few
J: TRBJ2-2
CDR3: CATSRGGAGELFF
DNA: TGTGCCACCAGCAGAGGGGGGGCCGGGGAGCTGTTTTTT

V: TRBV29-1
D: NA
size: NA
J: TRBJ2-1
CDR3: CSALRGDFEQFF
DNA: TGCAGCGCCCTGCGCGGCGATTTTGAGCAGTTCTTC

V: TRBV5-1
D: NA
size: NA
J: TRBJ2-7
CDR3: CASSLAIQGTEQYF
DNA: TGCGCCAGCAGCTTGGCCATTCAGGGGACGGAGCAGTACTTC

V: TRBV2
D: NA
size: NA
J: TRBJ1-5
CDR3: CAVARGVNQPQHF
DNA: TGTGCCGTGGCCCGGGGAGTCAATCAGCCCCAGCATTTT

V: TRBV5-1
D: NA
size: NA
J: TRBJ1-1
CDR3: CASSLRLNTEAFF
DNA: TGCGCCAGCAGCTTGAGGCTGAACACTGAAGCTTTCTTT

V: TRBV5-6
D: NA
size: NA
J: TRBJ2-6
CDR3: CASSPAGANVLTF
DNA: TGTGCCAGCAGCCCAGCTGGGGCCAACGTCCTGACTTTC

V: TRBV30
D: NA
size: NA
J: TRBJ1-2
CDR3: CAWSLGWGYTF
DNA: TGTGCCTGGAGTTTAGGGTGGGGCTACACCTTC

V: TRBV14
D: NA
size: NA
J: TRBJ2-1
CDR3: CASSHAQSYEQFF
DNA: TGTGCCAGCAGCCACGCCCAAAGCTATGAGCAGTTCTTC

V: TRBV12-5
D: TRBD1
size: NA
J: TRBJ1-2
CDR3: CASGGQPSNYGYTF
DNA: TGTGCTAGTGGGGGACAGCCTTCTAACTATGGCTACACCTTC